Listed below are T cell receptor beta chains from one sample, sequenced in a study of technical replicates of blood from a few donors. The table came from immunoSEQ multiplex PCR; TCRdb's copy has only in-frame clones and leaves some out. The repertoire holds approximately 60,000 clones, with approximately 84% as singletons. The specimen was PBMCs. The receptors originated from a human donor in good health. Some clones in this sample may be carry-over from other donors' samples. Each CDR3 is given with its conserved first and last residue. D genes are given only for firm matches. For some rows the clone size is stated as once, few or many, or as a class when expanded; others skip it.

D gene: TRBD1
V gene: TRBV2
clone size: NA
J gene: TRBJ2-7
CDR3 protein: CASSDLDRGTHEQYF
CDR3 DNA: TGTGCCAGCAGTGATTTGGACAGGGGGACGCACGAGCAGTACTTC

D gene: TRBD1
V gene: TRBV6-5
clone size: NA
J gene: TRBJ2-3
CDR3 protein: CASSYGQEWDTQYF
CDR3 DNA: TGTGCCAGCAGCTACGGACAGGAATGGGATACGCAGTATTTT

D gene: TRBD2
V gene: TRBV2
clone size: once
J gene: TRBJ2-7
CDR3 protein: CASRAGGPRYEQYF
CDR3 DNA: TGTGCCAGCAGAGCGGGAGGGCCTAGGTACGAGCAGTACTTC

D gene: TRBD2
V gene: TRBV14
clone size: NA
J gene: TRBJ2-5
CDR3 protein: CASSFGLAGGEETQYF
CDR3 DNA: TGTGCCAGCAGCTTTGGACTAGCGGGAGGGGAAGAGACCCAGTACTTC

D gene: TRBD1
V gene: TRBV7-9
clone size: NA
J gene: TRBJ1-6
CDR3 protein: CASSLTGDGSPLHF
CDR3 DNA: TGTGCCAGCAGCTTAACAGGGGATGGTTCACCCCTCCACTTT

D gene: TRBD2
V gene: TRBV4-3
clone size: NA
J gene: TRBJ2-1
CDR3 protein: CASSRTRLTSGADYNEQFF
CDR3 DNA: TGCGCCAGCAGCCGAACACGGTTAACTAGCGGGGCAGACTACAATGAGCAGTTCTTC

D gene: NA
V gene: TRBV7-9
clone size: NA
J gene: TRBJ2-7
CDR3 protein: CASSLSTGEDEQYF
CDR3 DNA: TGTGCCAGCAGCTTATCCACAGGGGAGGATGAGCAGTACTTC

D gene: TRBD2
V gene: TRBV9
clone size: NA
J gene: TRBJ2-3
CDR3 protein: CASSAGLAPISDTQYF
CDR3 DNA: TGTGCCAGCAGCGCAGGACTAGCGCCCATATCGGATACGCAGTATTTT

D gene: NA
V gene: TRBV4-1
clone size: NA
J gene: TRBJ2-7
CDR3 protein: CASSHGQGIYEQYF
CDR3 DNA: TGCGCCAGCAGCCACGGGCAGGGGATCTACGAGCAGTACTTC

D gene: TRBD1
V gene: TRBV9
clone size: NA
J gene: TRBJ2-7
CDR3 protein: CASSVAGTGFHEQYF
CDR3 DNA: TGTGCCAGCAGCGTAGCGGGGACAGGGTTCCACGAGCAGTACTTC

D gene: TRBD2
V gene: TRBV4-1
clone size: few
J gene: TRBJ2-3
CDR3 protein: CASSHLAEVGDTQYF
CDR3 DNA: TGCGCCAGCAGCCATCTAGCGGAGGTCGGGGATACGCAGTATTTT

D gene: TRBD1
V gene: TRBV4-1
clone size: NA
J gene: TRBJ1-6
CDR3 protein: CASSLGTGGYSPLHF
CDR3 DNA: TGCGCCAGCAGCCTAGGGACAGGGGGTTATTCACCCCTCCACTTT

D gene: TRBD2
V gene: TRBV11-2
clone size: NA
J gene: TRBJ2-5
CDR3 protein: CASSLAPSGGQETQYF
CDR3 DNA: TGTGCCAGCAGCTTAGCTCCTAGCGGGGGCCAAGAGACCCAGTACTTC

D gene: TRBD2
V gene: TRBV11-2
clone size: NA
J gene: TRBJ2-7
CDR3 protein: CASSPYSGSPDEQYF
CDR3 DNA: TGTGCCAGCAGCCCCTATAGCGGGAGTCCCGACGAGCAGTACTTC

D gene: TRBD1
V gene: TRBV4-2
clone size: NA
J gene: TRBJ2-5
CDR3 protein: CASSQGRTGQETQYF
CDR3 DNA: TGTGCCAGCAGCCAAGGGAGGACAGGACAAGAGACCCAGTACTTC

D gene: TRBD1
V gene: TRBV9
clone size: NA
J gene: TRBJ2-1
CDR3 protein: CASSIGQGPYNEQFF
CDR3 DNA: TGTGCCAGCAGCATCGGACAGGGGCCCTACAATGAGCAGTTCTTC

D gene: TRBD1
V gene: TRBV7-8
clone size: NA
J gene: TRBJ2-7
CDR3 protein: CASSHTDRAYEQYF
CDR3 DNA: TGTGCCAGCAGCCACACGGACAGGGCCTACGAGCAGTACTTC

D gene: TRBD1
V gene: TRBV18
clone size: NA
J gene: TRBJ1-1
CDR3 protein: CASSPRDRANTEAFF
CDR3 DNA: TGTGCCAGCTCACCTAGGGACAGGGCTAACACTGAAGCTTTCTTT

D gene: TRBD1
V gene: TRBV2
clone size: NA
J gene: TRBJ1-1
CDR3 protein: CASRDRQVNTEAFF
CDR3 DNA: TGTGCCAGCCGGGACAGGCAGGTGAACACTGAAGCTTTCTTT

D gene: TRBD2
V gene: TRBV5-1
clone size: NA
J gene: TRBJ2-7
CDR3 protein: CASSLKLAGVGSYEQYF
CDR3 DNA: TGCGCCAGCAGCTTGAAACTAGCGGGAGTGGGGTCCTACGAGCAGTACTTC

D gene: TRBD1
V gene: TRBV6-5
clone size: NA
J gene: TRBJ1-2
CDR3 protein: CASSPGTGVYGYTF
CDR3 DNA: TGTGCCAGCAGTCCCGGGACAGGGGTATATGGCTACACCTTC

D gene: NA
V gene: TRBV5-4
clone size: NA
J gene: TRBJ2-2
CDR3 protein: CASSLAGVGTGELFF
CDR3 DNA: TGTGCCAGCAGCTTGGCGGGAGTCGGCACCGGGGAGCTGTTTTTT

D gene: NA
V gene: TRBV11-2
clone size: NA
J gene: TRBJ2-1
CDR3 protein: CASSLGTTYNEQFF
CDR3 DNA: TGTGCCAGCAGCTTAGGGACTACCTACAATGAGCAGTTCTTC

D gene: TRBD2
V gene: TRBV5-4
clone size: NA
J gene: TRBJ2-1
CDR3 protein: CASSRLAGGPYNEQFF
CDR3 DNA: TGTGCCAGCAGCCGACTAGCGGGAGGGCCTTACAATGAGCAGTTCTTC

D gene: TRBD1
V gene: TRBV11-2
clone size: NA
J gene: TRBJ2-7
CDR3 protein: CASSTHRQGTTYEQYF
CDR3 DNA: TGTGCCAGCAGCACCCATCGACAGGGGACCACCTACGAGCAGTACTTC

D gene: TRBD2
V gene: TRBV2
clone size: NA
J gene: TRBJ2-1
CDR3 protein: CASSDELAGGNEQFF
CDR3 DNA: TGTGCCAGCAGTGACGAACTAGCGGGAGGAAATGAGCAGTTCTTC

D gene: TRBD1
V gene: TRBV6-5
clone size: NA
J gene: TRBJ1-6
CDR3 protein: CASQGQPRNNSPLHF
CDR3 DNA: TGTGCCAGCCAGGGACAGCCAAGAAATAATTCACCCCTCCACTTT

D gene: TRBD2
V gene: TRBV6-5
clone size: NA
J gene: TRBJ2-7
CDR3 protein: CASKAGGRATHEQYF
CDR3 DNA: TGTGCCAGCAAGGCGGGCGGGAGGGCTACCCACGAGCAGTACTTC

D gene: TRBD2
V gene: TRBV7-2
clone size: NA
J gene: TRBJ2-1
CDR3 protein: CASSSSGGALGEQFF
CDR3 DNA: TGTGCCAGCAGCTCAAGCGGGGGGGCCTTAGGTGAGCAGTTCTTC

D gene: TRBD1
V gene: TRBV5-1
clone size: NA
J gene: TRBJ1-3
CDR3 protein: CASSSGTGLISGNTIYF
CDR3 DNA: TGCGCCAGCAGCTCGGGGACAGGGCTTATTTCTGGAAACACCATATATTTT

D gene: NA
V gene: TRBV2
clone size: NA
J gene: TRBJ1-5
CDR3 protein: CAIGAGSIQPQHF
CDR3 DNA: TGTGCCATAGGGGCAGGATCTATCCAGCCCCAGCATTTT

D gene: TRBD2
V gene: TRBV10-3
clone size: NA
J gene: TRBJ2-7
CDR3 protein: CATGSGRVEQYF
CDR3 DNA: TGTGCCACTGGCAGCGGGAGAGTGGAGCAGTACTTC

D gene: NA
V gene: TRBV6-5
clone size: NA
J gene: TRBJ2-7
CDR3 protein: CASSPGFYEQYF
CDR3 DNA: TGTGCCAGCAGTCCCGGTTTCTACGAGCAGTACTTC

D gene: NA
V gene: TRBV5-1
clone size: NA
J gene: TRBJ2-4
CDR3 protein: CASSLEGVGLAKNIQYF
CDR3 DNA: TGCGCCAGCAGCTTGGAAGGGGTGGGACTAGCCAAAAACATTCAGTACTTC

D gene: NA
V gene: TRBV14
clone size: NA
J gene: TRBJ1-1
CDR3 protein: CASSAEGEGTEAFF
CDR3 DNA: TGTGCCAGCAGCGCGGAGGGAGAGGGCACTGAAGCTTTCTTT

D gene: TRBD2
V gene: TRBV6-6
clone size: NA
J gene: TRBJ2-5
CDR3 protein: CASSTTSGETQYF
CDR3 DNA: TGTGCCAGCAGTACCACTAGCGGGGAGACCCAGTACTTC

D gene: NA
V gene: TRBV20-1
clone size: NA
J gene: TRBJ2-1
CDR3 protein: CSAEQGDEQFF
CDR3 DNA: TGCAGTGCCGAGCAGGGCGATGAGCAGTTCTTC

D gene: NA
V gene: TRBV7-2
clone size: NA
J gene: TRBJ2-5
CDR3 protein: CASSLAQGSETQYF
CDR3 DNA: TGTGCCAGCAGCTTAGCACAGGGTTCAGAGACCCAGTACTTC

D gene: TRBD1
V gene: TRBV7-9
clone size: NA
J gene: TRBJ1-6
CDR3 protein: CASSSRDRGNSPLHF
CDR3 DNA: TGTGCCAGCAGCAGCCGGGACAGGGGTAATTCACCCCTCCACTTT

D gene: NA
V gene: TRBV2
clone size: once
J gene: TRBJ1-2
CDR3 protein: CASSQGGGNYGYTF
CDR3 DNA: TGTGCCAGCAGTCAAGGGGGAGGAAACTATGGCTACACCTTC

D gene: NA
V gene: TRBV7-9
clone size: NA
J gene: TRBJ1-1
CDR3 protein: CASSPTASPEAFF
CDR3 DNA: TGTGCCAGCAGCCCGACAGCGAGCCCTGAAGCTTTCTTT